This TCR beta chain was sequenced in a study of identical twins. V was clipped by 0 bases and J by 2 bases, with 8 bases between them. Germline loops: CDR1 LNHNV, CDR2 YYDKDF (reference sequence). The CDR3 runs to 15 residues. A universal primer site was added by template switching, and unique molecular identifiers were carried by the cDNA. TCRdb analysed the 5' RACE reads with MiXCR anew, one entry per CDR3 protein. The repertoire consists of 500,000 or so distinct CDR3 sequences, with 22% occurring once and the leading ten covering around 0.91%. The sample was also reused in another study, on T cells expressing NK-cell markers. That paper states: Seven HCMV-seropositive donors and one seronegative donor made up the eight sequenced donors.

The genes are TRBV15 and TRBJ1-5; D uncertain. What was sequenced was CD4+ T cells sorted from blood. The receptor was isolated from a woman between 18 and 30 years old in good health. Here the CDR3 reads CATSRDWSGNQPQHF. The CDR3 DNA follows: TGTGCCACCAGCAGAGATTGGTCCGGCAATCAGCCCCAGCATTTT. Filled out from reference TRBV15 and TRBJ1-5, the complete variable domain reads DAMVIQNPRYQVTQFGKPVTLSCSQTLNHNVMYWYQQKSSQAPKLLFHYYDKDFNNEADTPDNFQSRRPNTSFCFLDIRSPGLGDTAMYLCATSRDWSGNQPQHFGDGTRLSIL.